This T cell receptor beta chain came from a study of blood T cell repertoires in COVID-19. Germline-derived CDR1 and CDR2 are KGHDR and SFDVKD. The CDR3 covers 15 residues. Trimming removed 7 bases at V and 0 bases at J, with 12 bases between. Generated by immunoSEQ multiplex PCR, the TCRdb table keeps only in-frame clones and is missing some. Altogether about 190,000 clones are present, less than 85% being singletons, with the ten largest covering more than 2.5%. This sequence was found in a woman under 40 who had recovered from COVID-19. Sample: PBMCs or T cells enriched from blood (not recorded which). The chain recombines TRBV24-1 with TRBJ2-1; tentatively, D is TRBD1 (6 bases). The CDR3 DNA is TGTGCCACCAGCCCGACACAGGGCTCCTACAATGAGCAGTTCTTC. Its translation: CATSPTQGSYNEQFF.